A selection of T cell receptor beta chains follows, all from one sample in a study of T cells in tuberculosis. Only in-frame clones appear in the TCRdb table, and some are missing; sequencing was by immunoSEQ multiplex PCR. Of some 31,000 clones in the sample, approximately 93% were seen once. What was sequenced was PBMCs. The receptor set was obtained from a donor aged 10-29 years with latent tuberculosis or without tuberculosis infection. The CDR3 runs from the conserved cysteine through the conserved F or W. The order of the fields is J gene, D gene, clone size, V gene, CDR3 DNA, CDR3 protein. The D gene is left open where the match is weak. Some rows mark clone size as missing; the rest say once, few, many or name a class of expanded clone.

J gene: TRBJ1-5; D gene: TRBD1; clone size: .; V gene: TRBV7-8; CDR3 DNA: TGTGCCAGCAGCTTAGTCGACAGGGGCAATCAGCCCCAGCATTTT; CDR3 protein: CASSLVDRGNQPQHF
J gene: TRBJ1-1; D gene: .; clone size: .; V gene: TRBV6-5; CDR3 DNA: TGTGCCAGCAGTTACGATCCTCAGGGGTACGCTTTCTTT; CDR3 protein: CASSYDPQGYAFF
J gene: TRBJ1-6; D gene: .; clone size: .; V gene: TRBV7-2; CDR3 DNA: TGTGCCAGCAGCTTAGCAGGGAGGCAGCACAGTTCGGATTCACCCCTCCACTTT; CDR3 protein: CASSLAGRQHSSDSPLHF
J gene: TRBJ2-5; D gene: TRBD1; clone size: .; V gene: TRBV27; CDR3 DNA: TGTGCCAGCAGTTCATTCCCGACAGGGGAAAAAGAGACCCAGTACTTC; CDR3 protein: CASSSFPTGEKETQYF
J gene: TRBJ1-2; D gene: TRBD1; clone size: .; V gene: TRBV7-2; CDR3 DNA: TGTGCCAGCAGATCCACCGGGACAGGGGAAAATGGCTACACCTTC; CDR3 protein: CASRSTGTGENGYTF
J gene: TRBJ1-1; D gene: .; clone size: once; V gene: TRBV29-1; CDR3 DNA: TGCAGCGTTGATCCCTCAGGGGAGTCTACCCTTGAAGCTTTCTTT; CDR3 protein: CSVDPSGESTLEAFF
J gene: TRBJ2-7; D gene: TRBD2; clone size: .; V gene: TRBV14; CDR3 DNA: TGTGCCAGCAGCCAAGATGGGAGGGTCCTCTCCTACGAGCAGTACTTC; CDR3 protein: CASSQDGRVLSYEQYF
J gene: TRBJ1-4; D gene: TRBD1; clone size: .; V gene: TRBV5-4; CDR3 DNA: TGTGCCAGCAGCTCCGGGACAGTTGAAAAACTGTTTTTT; CDR3 protein: CASSSGTVEKLFF
J gene: TRBJ2-3; D gene: TRBD2; clone size: few; V gene: TRBV10-1; CDR3 DNA: TGCGCCAGCAGTGAAGTTGGGACTAGCGGGAGCACAGATACGCAGTATTTT; CDR3 protein: CASSEVGTSGSTDTQYF
J gene: TRBJ1-3; D gene: .; clone size: .; V gene: TRBV7-9; CDR3 DNA: TGTGCCAGCAGCTTAGGGGGCGACACCATATATTTT; CDR3 protein: CASSLGGDTIYF
J gene: TRBJ1-2; D gene: .; clone size: .; V gene: TRBV4-1; CDR3 DNA: TGCGCCAGCAGCCAAGAGAGGGATAACTATGGCTACACCTTC; CDR3 protein: CASSQERDNYGYTF
J gene: TRBJ1-1; D gene: TRBD1; clone size: .; V gene: TRBV28; CDR3 DNA: TGTGCCAGCAGTTCTGGGACAGGCAGCATGAACACTGAAGCTTTCTTT; CDR3 protein: CASSSGTGSMNTEAFF
J gene: TRBJ1-2; D gene: .; clone size: .; V gene: TRBV2; CDR3 DNA: TGTGCCAGCAGTTTAGACAGATCCTATGGCTACACCTTC; CDR3 protein: CASSLDRSYGYTF
J gene: TRBJ1-2; D gene: .; clone size: .; V gene: TRBV19; CDR3 DNA: TGTGCCAGTAGTATTGACAGGTCCGGCGGCTACACCTTC; CDR3 protein: CASSIDRSGGYTF
J gene: TRBJ1-1; D gene: TRBD1; clone size: .; V gene: TRBV11-1; CDR3 DNA: TGTGCCAGCAACCTAAGGGACAGGGTTGTCTCTGAAGCTTTCTTT; CDR3 protein: CASNLRDRVVSEAFF
J gene: TRBJ1-4; D gene: TRBD1; clone size: .; V gene: TRBV5-8; CDR3 DNA: TGTGCCAGCAGCCTTTCGCAATTTCTCGGACAGGTTAATGAAAAACTGTTTTTT; CDR3 protein: CASSLSQFLGQVNEKLFF
J gene: TRBJ2-6; D gene: TRBD2; clone size: .; V gene: TRBV7-2; CDR3 DNA: TGTGCCAGCAGCCTAGCGGGGGGGAGCTCTGGGGCCAACGTCCTGACTTTC; CDR3 protein: CASSLAGGSSGANVLTF
J gene: TRBJ2-7; D gene: TRBD1; clone size: once; V gene: TRBV6-1; CDR3 DNA: TGTGCCAGCAGTGTGCGGACAGGGGGCTACGAGCAGTACTTC; CDR3 protein: CASSVRTGGYEQYF
J gene: TRBJ2-2; D gene: .; clone size: .; V gene: TRBV19; CDR3 DNA: TGTGCCAGTAGTACGCAGGCAGGAAATACCGGGGAGCTGTTTTTT; CDR3 protein: CASSTQAGNTGELFF